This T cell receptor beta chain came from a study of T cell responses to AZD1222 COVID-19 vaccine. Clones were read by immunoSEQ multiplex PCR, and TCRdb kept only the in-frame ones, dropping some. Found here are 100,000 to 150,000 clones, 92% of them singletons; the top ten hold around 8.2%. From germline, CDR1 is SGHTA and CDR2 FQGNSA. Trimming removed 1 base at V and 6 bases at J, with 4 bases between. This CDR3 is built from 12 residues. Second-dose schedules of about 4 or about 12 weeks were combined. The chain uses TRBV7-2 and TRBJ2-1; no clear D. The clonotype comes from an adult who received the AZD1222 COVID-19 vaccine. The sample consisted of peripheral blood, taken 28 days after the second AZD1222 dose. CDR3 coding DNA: TGTGCCAGCAGCTTAGATATCAATGAGCAGTTCTTC. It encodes CASSLDINEQFF.